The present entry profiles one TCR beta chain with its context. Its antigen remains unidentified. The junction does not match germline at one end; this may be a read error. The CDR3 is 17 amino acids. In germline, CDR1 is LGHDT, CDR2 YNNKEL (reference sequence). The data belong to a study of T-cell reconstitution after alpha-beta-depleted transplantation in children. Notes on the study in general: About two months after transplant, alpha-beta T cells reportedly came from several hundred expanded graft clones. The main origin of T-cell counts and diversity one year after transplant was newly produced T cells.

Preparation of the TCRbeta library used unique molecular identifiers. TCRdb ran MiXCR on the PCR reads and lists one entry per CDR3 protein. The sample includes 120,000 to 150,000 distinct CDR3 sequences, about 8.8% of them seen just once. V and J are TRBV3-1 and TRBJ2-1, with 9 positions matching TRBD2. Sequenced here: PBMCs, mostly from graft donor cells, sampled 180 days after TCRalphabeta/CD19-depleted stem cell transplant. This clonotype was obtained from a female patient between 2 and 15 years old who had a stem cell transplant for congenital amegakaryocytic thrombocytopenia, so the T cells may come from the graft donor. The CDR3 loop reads CACSFGLATNSYNEQFF. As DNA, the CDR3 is TGTGCCTGCAGCTTCGGACTAGCGACCAACTCGTACAATGAGCAGTTCTTC.